The clone carrying this T cell receptor beta chain was found once. Cohorts were determined from participant-reported clinical history. Symptom resolution, clearance, or two negative PCRs marked donors in Cohort 3 as recovered. In the original workflow: Reference gene primer amplification gave estimated nucleated cell counts. Here immunoSEQ multiplex PCR was the method, and the copy in TCRdb shows in-frame clones only, minus some. That table supplies the V and J calls and clone size; D and trimming were determined from the DNA. Among around 150,000 clones, 85% to 90% were seen once, and the ten largest hold 6.5% to 8%. This sample was included in a study of blood T cell repertoires in COVID-19. Study overall: In each case, the material was cDNA or gDNA derived from T cells, B-cell-depleted T cells, or PBMCs.

CDR3 length equals 14 residues. Germline CDR1 is SGHTA and CDR2 is FQGNSA. V trimming: 5 bases; J trimming: 6 bases; junction bases outside the gene matches: 8. This clonotype was sampled from a woman in her 50s who had recovered from COVID-19. The chain employs TRBV7-2 and TRBJ2-3, with 7 positions matching TRBD2. The sample consisted of PBMCs or T cells enriched from blood (not recorded which). The CDR3 loop is CASSQTSVVDTQYF. The CDR3 nucleotides are TGTGCCAGCAGCCAAACTAGCGTGGTTGATACGCAGTATTTT.